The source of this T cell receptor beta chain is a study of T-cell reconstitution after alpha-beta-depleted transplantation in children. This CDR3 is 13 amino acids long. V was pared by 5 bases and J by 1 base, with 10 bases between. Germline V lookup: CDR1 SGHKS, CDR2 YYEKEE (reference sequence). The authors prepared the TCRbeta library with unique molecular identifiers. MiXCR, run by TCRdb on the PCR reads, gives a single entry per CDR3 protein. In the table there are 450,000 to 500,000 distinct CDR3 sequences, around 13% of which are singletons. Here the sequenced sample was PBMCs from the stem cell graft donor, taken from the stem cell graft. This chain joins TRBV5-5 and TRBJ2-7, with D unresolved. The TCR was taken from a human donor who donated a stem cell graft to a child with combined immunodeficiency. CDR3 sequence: CASRLQNSYEQYF. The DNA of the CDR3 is TGTGCCAGCAGACTCCAGAATTCCTACGAGCAGTACTTC.